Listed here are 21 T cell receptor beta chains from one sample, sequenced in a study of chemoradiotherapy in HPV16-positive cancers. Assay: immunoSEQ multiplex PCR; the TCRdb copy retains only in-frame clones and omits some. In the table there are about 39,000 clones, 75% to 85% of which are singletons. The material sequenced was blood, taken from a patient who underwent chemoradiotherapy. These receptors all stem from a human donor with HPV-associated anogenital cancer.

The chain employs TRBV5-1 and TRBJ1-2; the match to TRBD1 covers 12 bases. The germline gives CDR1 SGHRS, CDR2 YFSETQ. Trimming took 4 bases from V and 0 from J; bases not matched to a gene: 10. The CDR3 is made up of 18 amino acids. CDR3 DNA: TGCGCCAGCAGCGTACGGGGGACAGGGGGCGAAACTAACTATGGCTACACCTTC. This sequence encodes CASSVRGTGGETNYGYTF.

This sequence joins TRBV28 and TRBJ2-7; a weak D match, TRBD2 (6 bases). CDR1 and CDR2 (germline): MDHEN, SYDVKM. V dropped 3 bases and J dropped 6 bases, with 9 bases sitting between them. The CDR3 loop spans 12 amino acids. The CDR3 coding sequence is TGTGCCAGCAGTTTGTTGGGGGGCGAGCAGTACTTC. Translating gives CASSLLGGEQYF.

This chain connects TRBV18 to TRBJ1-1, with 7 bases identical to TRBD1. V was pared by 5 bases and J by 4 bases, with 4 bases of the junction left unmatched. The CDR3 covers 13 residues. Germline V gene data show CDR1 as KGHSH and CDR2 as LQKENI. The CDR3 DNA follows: TGTGCCAGCTCAGACAGGGTGGCCACTGAAGCTTTCTTT. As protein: CASSDRVATEAFF. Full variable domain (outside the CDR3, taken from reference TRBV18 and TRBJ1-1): NAGVMQNPRHLVRRRGQEARLRCSPMKGHSHVYWYRQLPEEGLKFMVYLQKENIIDESGMPKERFSAEFPKEGPSILRIQQVVRGDSAAYFCASSDRVATEAFFGQGTRLTVV.

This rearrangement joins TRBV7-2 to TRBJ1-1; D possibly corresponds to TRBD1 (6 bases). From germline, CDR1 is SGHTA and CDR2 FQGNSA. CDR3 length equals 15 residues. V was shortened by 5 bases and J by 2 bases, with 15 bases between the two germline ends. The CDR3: CASSRGHIINTEAFF. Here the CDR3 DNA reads TGTGCCAGCAGCCGGGGACACATTATTAACACTGAAGCTTTCTTT.

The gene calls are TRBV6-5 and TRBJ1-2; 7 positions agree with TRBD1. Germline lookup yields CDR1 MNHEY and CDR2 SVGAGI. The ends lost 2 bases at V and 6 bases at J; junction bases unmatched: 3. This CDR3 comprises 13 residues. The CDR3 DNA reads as TGTGCCAGCAGTTACCACGACAGGGATGGCTACACCTTC. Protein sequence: CASSYHDRDGYTF.

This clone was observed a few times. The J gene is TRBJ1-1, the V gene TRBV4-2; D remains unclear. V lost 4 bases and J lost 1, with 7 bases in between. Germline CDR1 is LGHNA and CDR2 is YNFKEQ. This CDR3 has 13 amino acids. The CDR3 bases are TGTGCCAGCAGCCGGGAGGAGAACACTGAAGCTTTCTTT. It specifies CASSREENTEAFF.

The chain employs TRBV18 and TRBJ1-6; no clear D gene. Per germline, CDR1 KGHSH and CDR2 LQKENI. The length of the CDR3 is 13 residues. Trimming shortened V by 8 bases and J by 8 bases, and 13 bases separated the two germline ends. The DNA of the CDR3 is TGTGCCAGCGTACGAGGACTGGATTCACCCCTCCACTTT. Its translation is CASVRGLDSPLHF.

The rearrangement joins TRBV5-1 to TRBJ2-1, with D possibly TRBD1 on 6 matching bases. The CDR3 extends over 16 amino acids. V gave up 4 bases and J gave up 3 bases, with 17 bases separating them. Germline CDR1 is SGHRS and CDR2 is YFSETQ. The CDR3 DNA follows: TGCGCCAGCAGCCTTTCCGGGACACTCTTCTACAATGAGCAGTTCTTC. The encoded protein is CASSLSGTLFYNEQFF. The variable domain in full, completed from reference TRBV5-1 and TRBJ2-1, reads KAGVTQTPRYLIKTRGQQVTLSCSPISGHRSVSWYQQTPGQGLQFLFEYFSETQRNKGNFPGRFSGRQFSNSRSEMNVSTLELGDSALYLCASSLSGTLFYNEQFFGPGTRLTVL.

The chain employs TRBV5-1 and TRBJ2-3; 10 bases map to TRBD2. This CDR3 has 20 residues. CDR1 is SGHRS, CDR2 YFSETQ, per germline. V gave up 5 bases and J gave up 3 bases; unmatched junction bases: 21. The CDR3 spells CASRSRGQSGGALGTDTQYF. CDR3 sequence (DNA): TGCGCCAGCAGATCCCGAGGTCAGAGCGGGGGGGCTTTGGGAACAGATACGCAGTATTTT.

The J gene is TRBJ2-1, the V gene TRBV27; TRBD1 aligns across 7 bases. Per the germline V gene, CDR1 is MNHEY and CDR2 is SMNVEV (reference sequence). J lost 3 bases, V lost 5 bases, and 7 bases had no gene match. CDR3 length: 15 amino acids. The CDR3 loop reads CASSTRTGGYNEQFF. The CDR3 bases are TGTGCCAGCAGTACTCGGACAGGTGGCTACAATGAGCAGTTCTTC.

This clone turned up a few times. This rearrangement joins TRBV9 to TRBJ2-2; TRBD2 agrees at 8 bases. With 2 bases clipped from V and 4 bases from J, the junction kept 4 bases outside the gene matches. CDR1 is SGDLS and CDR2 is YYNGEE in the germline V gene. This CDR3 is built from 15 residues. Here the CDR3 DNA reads TGTGCCAGCAGCGTTAGCGGGGTAATCACCGGGGAGCTGTTTTTT. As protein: CASSVSGVITGELFF.

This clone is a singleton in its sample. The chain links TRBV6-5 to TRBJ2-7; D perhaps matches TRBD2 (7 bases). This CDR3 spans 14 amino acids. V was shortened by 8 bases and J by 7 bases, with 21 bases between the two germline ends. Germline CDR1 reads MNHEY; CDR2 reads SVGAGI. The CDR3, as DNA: TGTGCCAGCCACCCGGGCGGGGGAAGGGGGGAGCAGTACTTC. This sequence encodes CASHPGGGRGEQYF.

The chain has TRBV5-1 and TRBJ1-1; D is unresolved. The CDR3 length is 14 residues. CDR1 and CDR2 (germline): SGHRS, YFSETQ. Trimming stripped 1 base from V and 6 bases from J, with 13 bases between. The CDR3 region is CASSLSGHSAEAFF. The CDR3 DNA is TGCGCCAGCAGCTTGTCAGGCCATAGCGCTGAAGCTTTCTTT.

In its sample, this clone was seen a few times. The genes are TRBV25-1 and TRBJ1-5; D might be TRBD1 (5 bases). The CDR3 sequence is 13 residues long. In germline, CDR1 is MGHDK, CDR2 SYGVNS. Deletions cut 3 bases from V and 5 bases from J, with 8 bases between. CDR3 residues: CASSEAGYQPQHF. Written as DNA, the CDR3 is TGTGCCAGCAGTGAGGCAGGGTATCAGCCCCAGCATTTT.

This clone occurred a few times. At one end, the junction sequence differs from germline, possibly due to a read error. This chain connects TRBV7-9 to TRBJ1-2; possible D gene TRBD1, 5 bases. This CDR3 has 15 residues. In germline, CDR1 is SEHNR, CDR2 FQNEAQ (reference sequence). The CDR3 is CASSIAPAGSDGYTF. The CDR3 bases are TGTGCCAGCAGCATAGCCCCGGCAGGGTCTGATGGCTACACCTTC.

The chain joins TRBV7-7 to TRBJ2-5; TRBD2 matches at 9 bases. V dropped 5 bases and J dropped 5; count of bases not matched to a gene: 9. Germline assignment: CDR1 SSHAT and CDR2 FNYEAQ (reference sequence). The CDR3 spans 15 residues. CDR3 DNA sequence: TGTGCCAGCAGCCAGGCAGCGGGGGGATTGGAGACCCAGTACTTC. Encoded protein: CASSQAAGGLETQYF. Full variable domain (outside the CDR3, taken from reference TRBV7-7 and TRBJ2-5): GAGVSQSPRYKVTKRGQDVTLRCDPISSHATLYWYQQALGQGPEFLTYFNYEAQPDKSGLPSDRFSAERPEGSISTLTIQRTEQRDSAMYRCASSQAAGGLETQYFGPGTRLLVL.

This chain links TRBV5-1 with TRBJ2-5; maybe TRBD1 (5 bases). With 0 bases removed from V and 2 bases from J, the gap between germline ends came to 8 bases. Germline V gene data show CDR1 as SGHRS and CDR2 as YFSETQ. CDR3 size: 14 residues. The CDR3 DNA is TGCGCCAGCAGCTTGGGACAGCTACAAGAGACCCAGTACTTC. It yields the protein CASSLGQLQETQYF. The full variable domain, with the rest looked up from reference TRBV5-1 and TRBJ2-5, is KAGVTQTPRYLIKTRGQQVTLSCSPISGHRSVSWYQQTPGQGLQFLFEYFSETQRNKGNFPGRFSGRQFSNSRSEMNVSTLELGDSALYLCASSLGQLQETQYFGPGTRLLVL.

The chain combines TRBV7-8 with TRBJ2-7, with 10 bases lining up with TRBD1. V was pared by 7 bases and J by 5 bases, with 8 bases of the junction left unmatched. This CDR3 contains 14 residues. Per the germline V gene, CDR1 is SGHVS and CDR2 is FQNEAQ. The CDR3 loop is CASMGGQGMDEQYF. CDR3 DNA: TGTGCCAGCATGGGGGGACAGGGGATGGACGAGCAGTACTTC.

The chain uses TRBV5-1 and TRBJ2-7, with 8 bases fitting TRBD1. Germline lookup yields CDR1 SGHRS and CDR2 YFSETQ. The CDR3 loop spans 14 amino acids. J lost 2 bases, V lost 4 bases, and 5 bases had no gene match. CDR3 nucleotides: TGCGCCAGCAGCGAACAGGGGGGAGCCTACGAGCAGTACTTC. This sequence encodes CASSEQGGAYEQYF.

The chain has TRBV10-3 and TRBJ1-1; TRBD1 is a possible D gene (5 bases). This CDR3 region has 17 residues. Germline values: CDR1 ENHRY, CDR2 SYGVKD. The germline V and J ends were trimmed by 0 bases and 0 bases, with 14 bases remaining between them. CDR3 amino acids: CAISESGGALMNTEAFF. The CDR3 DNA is TGTGCCATCAGTGAGTCGGGAGGGGCCCTTATGAACACTGAAGCTTTCTTT.

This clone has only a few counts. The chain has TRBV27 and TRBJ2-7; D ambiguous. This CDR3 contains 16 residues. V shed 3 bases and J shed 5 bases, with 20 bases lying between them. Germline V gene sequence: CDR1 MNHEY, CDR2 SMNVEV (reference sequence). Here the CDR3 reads CASSFAGAFLPNEQYF. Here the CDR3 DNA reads TGTGCCAGCAGTTTCGCCGGAGCCTTTCTACCAAACGAGCAGTACTTC.